Sequencing of this TCR beta chain was carried out in a study of Ad26.COV2.S vaccination and SARS-CoV-2 variants. The overall study: Participants got Ad26.COV2.S intramuscularly, once or twice 56 days apart. Study findings and constraints: It was vaccine recipients, not placebo recipients, who had the higher spike-specific TCR breadth.

This clone was recorded many times. Its antigen is as yet unknown. Treatment noted: roughly 19 received Ad26.COV2.S at low or high dose, single or two shots; 5 received placebo; per-sample allocation not given. All samples were drawn on day 63, counting from the first vaccine or placebo injection. This adult donor, from Boston, was 18-55 years old. Trimming took 3 bases from V and 2 from J, leaving 6 bases between them. CDR3 length equals 13 residues. Germline assignment: CDR1 SGHTA and CDR2 FQGTGA. Profiled with immunoSEQ multiplex PCR; TCRdb holds only in-frame clones, not every one. Of about 320,000 clones in the sample, about 85% were seen once.

The clonotype originates from a person between 18 and 59 years old who received the Ad26.COV2.S COVID-19 vaccine or a placebo. The chain carries TRBV7-3 and TRBJ2-3; D gene unclear. Material: peripheral blood, obtained in a trial of Ad26.COV2.S vaccine versus placebo. The CDR3 protein is CASSFDYTDTQYF. CDR3 nucleotides: TGTGCCAGCAGCTTCGATTACACAGATACGCAGTATTTT.